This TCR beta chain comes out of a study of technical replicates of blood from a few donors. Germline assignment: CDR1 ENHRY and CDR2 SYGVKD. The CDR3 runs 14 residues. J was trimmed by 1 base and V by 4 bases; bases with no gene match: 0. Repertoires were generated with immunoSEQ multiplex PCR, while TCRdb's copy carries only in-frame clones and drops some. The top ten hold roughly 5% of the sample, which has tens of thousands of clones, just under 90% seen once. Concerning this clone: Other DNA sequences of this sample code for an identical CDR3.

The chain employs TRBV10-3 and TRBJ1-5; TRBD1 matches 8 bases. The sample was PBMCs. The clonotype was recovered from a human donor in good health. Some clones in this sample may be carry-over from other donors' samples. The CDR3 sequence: CAISAGGSNQPQHF. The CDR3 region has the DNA TGTGCCATCAGTGCAGGGGGCAGCAATCAGCCCCAGCATTTT.